The entry that follows covers one T cell receptor beta chain sequence. Its antigen is currently unknown. These data come from a study of PD-1 blockade in classical Hodgkin lymphoma. Every patient experienced relapse after autologous stem cell transplantation, and brentuximab vedotin exposure varied. The study isolated CD8+ T cells from thawed PBMCs by magnetic negative selection. Best overall response was complete response, partial response or progressive disease in these relapsed/refractory classical Hodgkin lymphoma patients. The germline V gene has CDR1 GTSNPN and CDR2 SVGIG (reference sequence). The CDR3 loop spans 13 amino acids. V was cut by 2 bases and J by 2 bases, with 10 bases left in between. Regarding the study as a whole: Newly diagnosed patients and complete responders had comparable diversity at baseline.

Measured with immunoSEQ multiplex PCR; TCRdb has only the in-frame clones, and not every one. Of about 27,000 clones in the sample, 70% to 90% are singletons; the top ten hold 6.5% to 7.5%. The clonotype was recovered from a human donor with classical Hodgkin lymphoma. This chain links TRBV30 with TRBJ2-7; D remains unclear. The starting material was CD8+ T cells from blood, obtained at baseline. The CDR3 DNA sequence: TGTGCCTGGAGTCCGGGCTCACCCTACGAGCAGTACTTC. This translates into CAWSPGSPYEQYF.